This TCR beta chain was identified in a study of memory CD4+ T cells and cytomegalovirus serostatus. Single viable CD3+CD4+CD8-CD45RO+ cells were sorted as the memory CD4+ T cells. Positive selection with CD4 microbeads enriched total CD4+ T cells. Profiled with immunoSEQ multiplex PCR; TCRdb holds only in-frame clones, not every one. The sample has approximately 74,000 clones, 75% to 80% seen once. The specimen was memory CD4+ T cells from blood. The TCR was taken from an adult in good health and CMV-seropositive.

The DNA of the CDR3 is TGTGCCAGCAGCTTAGGCACAGGCGGGGGGGGCAATCAGCCCCAGCATTTT. Protein: CASSLGTGGGGNQPQHF. The chain links TRBV7-9 to TRBJ1-5, with D perhaps matching TRBD1 (5 bases). V shed 1 base and J shed 2 bases, with 15 bases lying between them. Germline CDR1 is SEHNR and CDR2 is FQNEAQ (reference sequence). The CDR3 runs to 17 residues. Complete variable domain (other parts from reference TRBV7-9 and TRBJ1-5): DTGVSQNPRHKITKRGQNVTFRCDPISEHNRLYWYRQTLGQGPEFLTYFQNEAQLEKSRLLSDRFSAERPKGSFSTLEIQRTEQGDSAMYLCASSLGTGGGGNQPQHFGDGTRLSIL.